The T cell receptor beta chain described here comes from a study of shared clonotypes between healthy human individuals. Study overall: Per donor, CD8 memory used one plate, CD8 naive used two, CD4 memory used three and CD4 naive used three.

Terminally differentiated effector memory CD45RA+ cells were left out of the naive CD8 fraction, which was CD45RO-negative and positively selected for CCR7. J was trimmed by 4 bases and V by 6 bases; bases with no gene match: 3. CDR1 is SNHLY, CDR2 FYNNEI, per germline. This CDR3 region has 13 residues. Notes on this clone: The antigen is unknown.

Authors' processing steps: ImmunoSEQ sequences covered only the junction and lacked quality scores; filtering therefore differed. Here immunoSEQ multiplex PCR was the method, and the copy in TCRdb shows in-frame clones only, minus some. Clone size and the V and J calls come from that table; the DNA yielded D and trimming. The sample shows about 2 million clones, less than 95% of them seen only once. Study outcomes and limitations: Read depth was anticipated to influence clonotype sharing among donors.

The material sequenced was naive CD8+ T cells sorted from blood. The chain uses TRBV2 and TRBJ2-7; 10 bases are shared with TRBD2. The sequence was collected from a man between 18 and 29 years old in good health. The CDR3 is CASSSGRAYEQYF. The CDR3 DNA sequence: TGTGCCAGCAGCAGCGGGAGGGCGTACGAGCAGTACTTC.